Below, one T cell receptor (beta chain) is given with its context. Germline is not matched at one junction end, which may reflect a read error. This entry is derived from a study of blood T cells in healthy people across ages. Study at large: About one barcoded beta molecule per two T cells was captured by template switching.

Those donating, healthy Caucasian individuals from Russia, were aged roughly 6 to 95. CDR1 is MNHNY and CDR2 is SVGAGI in the germline V gene (reference sequence). This CDR3 spans 15 amino acids. It was with a sample-barcoded 5' primer and a J-beta primer mix that a second PCR of roughly 6 to 12 cycles was run. Through a template-switch adaptor with 12 random nucleotides, each cDNA molecule received a tag. Researchers report that each sample yielded at least 3 million CDR3-containing paired-end reads. MiXCR was run by TCRdb on the 5' RACE reads, yielding one entry per CDR3 protein. The sample has some 1,800,000 distinct CDR3 sequences, around 42% seen once; the top ten hold 23%.

J is TRBJ2-1 and V is TRBV6-6; 8 bases agree with TRBD2. This TCR derives from a human donor in good health. Sample: blood. This CDR3 is CASSLAGRTYNGQFF. CDR3 in DNA: TGTGCCAGCAGTTTAGCGGGGAGAACCTACAATGGGCAGTTCTTC.